Presented here are 7 T cell receptor beta chains from one specimen sequenced in a study of shared clonotypes between healthy human individuals. Some clones are missing from TCRdb's copy, which holds only in-frame ones; the method was immunoSEQ multiplex PCR. This sample has millions of clones; over 90% occur once, and the top ten carry 0.35% to 0.45%. Sequenced: naive CD4+ T cells from PBMCs. Subset denoted: CD45RA+ positively selected. These receptors originate from a young man in good health. Some clones in this sample may be carry-over from other donors' samples.

Note on this clone: Other DNA sequences within the sample encode an identical CDR3. V gene TRBV18 combines with J gene TRBJ2-1; 9 nucleotides agree with TRBD1. This CDR3 spans 14 amino acids. Germline values: CDR1 KGHSH, CDR2 LQKENI. V shed 0 bases, J shed 9 bases, and the junction held 3 bases outside the gene matches. CDR3 sequence: CASSPPSTGGEQFF. The CDR3 DNA reads as TGTGCCAGCTCACCACCTTCGACAGGGGGTGAGCAGTTCTTC.

The sample holds a few counts of this clone. The chain combines TRBV28 with TRBJ1-5; D unresolved. CDR1 MDHEN and CDR2 SYDVKM come from the germline V gene. V dropped 4 bases and J dropped 4 bases, with 8 bases sitting between them. This CDR3 comprises 13 residues. CDR3 nucleotide sequence: TGTGCCAGCAGTTCCCCTCTTAATCAGCCCCAGCATTTT. Amino acid sequence: CASSSPLNQPQHF.

The rearrangement joins TRBV19 to TRBJ2-2, with D uncertain. Trimming cost V 4 bases and J 5 bases, with 17 bases left between them. This CDR3 comprises 16 residues. Per the germline V gene, CDR1 is LNHDA and CDR2 is SQIVND (reference sequence). The CDR3 loop reads CASSTAPGLGTGELFF. The CDR3 DNA reads as TGTGCCAGTAGTACTGCCCCGGGCCTTGGTACCGGGGAGCTGTTTTTT. The full variable domain, its missing parts supplied by reference TRBV19 and TRBJ2-2, is DGGITQSPKYLFRKEGQNVTLSCEQNLNHDAMYWYRQDPGQGLRLIYYSQIVNDFQKGDIAEGYSVSREKKESFPLTVTSAQKNPTAFYLCASSTAPGLGTGELFFGEGSRLTVL.

The V and J genes are TRBV5-4 and TRBJ1-1; D gene uncertain. CDR1 and CDR2 from the germline V gene are SGHNT and YYREEE (reference sequence). This CDR3 spans 15 amino acids. The ends were cut back, 2 bases at V and 0 bases at J, with 11 bases in the middle. CDR3 residues: CASSFSAGMNTEAFF. CDR3 bases: TGTGCCAGCAGCTTCAGTGCCGGGATGAACACTGAAGCTTTCTTT.

The chain uses TRBV28 and TRBJ2-7; D may match TRBD1 or TRBD2 (5 bases each). This CDR3 spans 14 amino acids. V was cut by 4 bases and J by 0 bases, with 10 bases left in between. Germline V gene data show CDR1 as MDHEN and CDR2 as SYDVKM. The CDR3 coding sequence is TGTGCCAGCAGTTCAGGGACGATCTCCTACGAGCAGTACTTC. It is translated as CASSSGTISYEQYF.

The V gene is TRBV25-1, the J gene TRBJ2-1; D could derive from TRBD1 or TRBD2 (6 bases each). V was pared by 1 base and J by 3 bases, with 10 bases between. Germline lookup yields CDR1 MGHDK and CDR2 SYGVNS. The CDR3 totals 15 residues. The CDR3 protein is CASSESRGLYNEQFF. DNA of the CDR3: TGTGCCAGCAGTGAATCCAGGGGACTCTACAATGAGCAGTTCTTC.

This clone came up once. The chain employs TRBV12-1 and TRBJ2-7; TRBD1 is the table's D call, not checked against the DNA. TRBV12-1 counts as a pseudogene. The CDR3 covers 13 residues. In DNA, the CDR3 is TGTGCCAGCCACGGCTCCAGGTCCTACGAGCAGTACTTC. Its protein is CASHGSRSYEQYF.